Listed below are T cell receptor beta chains from one sample, sequenced in a study of blood T cell repertoires in COVID-19. Some clones are missing from TCRdb's copy, which holds only in-frame ones; the method was immunoSEQ multiplex PCR. In the table there are roughly 190,000 clones, less than 90% of which are singletons. The source material was peripheral blood. The origin of the receptors is a human donor in a cohort sampled during active COVID-19. Both conserved end residues are part of each CDR3. A D gene is named only where the DNA matches it firmly. The listing skips clone size in some rows; elsewhere it reads once, few, many or a size class.

clone_size j_call d_call v_call cdr3_length cdr3_aa cdr3_nt
NA TRBJ2-5 NA TRBV2 14 CASSWARGGETQYF TGTGCCAGCAGTTGGGCTAGAGGAGGAGAGACCCAGTACTTC
NA TRBJ2-6 TRBD1 TRBV5-1 15 CASSWQGAGANVLTF TGCGCCAGCAGCTGGCAGGGGGCGGGGGCCAACGTCCTGACTTTC
NA TRBJ1-1 NA TRBV3-1/TRBV3-2 13 CASSQSRNTEAFF TGTGCCAGCAGCCAAAGCCGGAACACTGAAGCTTTCTTT
NA TRBJ2-7 NA TRBV27 16 CASSGGTAQVVGEQYF TGTGCCAGCAGTGGGGGGACAGCCCAGGTTGTTGGAGAGCAGTACTTC
NA TRBJ1-4 NA TRBV7-9 17 CASSLHYTGNSGEKLFF TGTGCCAGCAGCTTACACTATACAGGGAATTCGGGAGAAAAACTGTTTTTT
few TRBJ1-5 NA TRBV27 16 CASSPWGQGGSQPQHF TGTGCCAGCAGTCCGTGGGGGCAGGGCGGGAGTCAACCCCAGCATTTT
NA TRBJ2-1 NA TRBV7-2 15 CASSLWWDTDNEQFF TGTGCCAGCAGCTTGTGGTGGGACACCGACAATGAGCAGTTCTTC
NA TRBJ1-1 TRBD1 TRBV10-3 15 CAISGDRGWDTEAFF TGTGCCATCAGCGGGGACAGGGGGTGGGACACTGAAGCTTTCTTT
NA TRBJ2-1 TRBD1 TRBV12-3/TRBV12-4 12 CASSKQGTSPFF TGTGCCAGCAGTAAACAGGGGACCAGTCCGTTCTTC
NA TRBJ1-2 NA TRBV12-3/TRBV12-4 12 CASSLLREGYTF TGTGCCAGCAGTTTATTACGGGAAGGCTACACCTTC
NA TRBJ1-1 NA TRBV5-1 17 CASSWPEGEGVHTEAFF TGCGCCAGCAGCTGGCCAGAGGGGGAAGGGGTGCACACTGAAGCTTTCTTT
NA TRBJ1-4 TRBD1 TRBV3-1/TRBV3-2 15 CASSQAGTDNEKLFF TGTGCCAGCAGCCAAGCCGGGACAGATAATGAAAAACTGTTTTTT
NA TRBJ2-3 NA TRBV2 16 CASSEEVRTGADTQYF TGTGCCAGCAGTGAAGAGGTCCGGACTGGCGCAGATACGCAGTATTTT
NA TRBJ1-1 TRBD1 TRBV7-9 18 CASSLMRGQAMKNTEAFF TGTGCCAGCAGCTTAATGAGGGGACAGGCGATGAAGAACACTGAAGCTTTCTTT
NA TRBJ2-7 TRBD2 TRBV7-2 15 CASSLDGGSSYEQYF TGTGCCAGCAGCTTAGACGGGGGGAGCTCCTACGAGCAGTACTTC
NA TRBJ2-1 TRBD1 TRBV5-1 17 CASSPGQVMSKYNEQFF TGCGCCAGCAGCCCAGGACAGGTAATGAGTAAATACAATGAGCAGTTCTTC
once TRBJ2-5 TRBD1 TRBV7-2 14 CASAWDRVLETQYF TGTGCCAGCGCCTGGGACAGGGTTTTAGAGACCCAGTACTTC
NA TRBJ1-2 TRBD1 TRBV12-3/TRBV12-4 11 CASSDRGGYTF TGTGCCAGCAGTGACAGGGGAGGCTACACCTTC
few TRBJ2-3 TRBD2 TRBV7-9 13 CATQRELSHTQYF TGTGCCACCCAGCGGGAGTTGTCGCATACGCAGTATTTT
NA TRBJ1-6 TRBD1 TRBV3-1/TRBV3-2 13 CASSSTGVSPLHF TGTGCCAGCAGCAGTACAGGGGTTTCACCCCTCCACTTT
few TRBJ2-3 NA TRBV10-3 13 CAIRMTSGSTQYF TGTGCCATCAGGATGACCTCGGGTAGTACGCAGTATTTT
NA TRBJ2-1 NA TRBV3-1/TRBV3-2 16 CASSQNLLGGSNEQFF TGTGCCAGCAGCCAAAACCTCTTAGGAGGGTCCAATGAGCAGTTCTTC
NA TRBJ1-5 NA TRBV6-9 13 CASSYRVNQPQHF TGTGCCAGCAGTTACAGGGTGAACCAGCCCCAGCATTTT